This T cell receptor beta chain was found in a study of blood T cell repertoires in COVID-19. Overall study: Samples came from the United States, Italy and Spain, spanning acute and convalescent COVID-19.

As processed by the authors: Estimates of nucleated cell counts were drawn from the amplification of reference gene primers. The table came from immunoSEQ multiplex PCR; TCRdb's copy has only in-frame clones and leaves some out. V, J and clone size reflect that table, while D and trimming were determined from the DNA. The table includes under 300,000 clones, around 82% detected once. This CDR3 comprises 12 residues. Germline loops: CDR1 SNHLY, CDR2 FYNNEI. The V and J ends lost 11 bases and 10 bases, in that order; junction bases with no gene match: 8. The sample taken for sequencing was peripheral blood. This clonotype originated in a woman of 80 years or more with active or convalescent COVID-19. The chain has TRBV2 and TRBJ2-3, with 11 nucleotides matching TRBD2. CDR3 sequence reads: CAGTSGRSAQYF. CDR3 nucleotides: TGTGCCGGAACTAGCGGGAGAAGTGCGCAGTATTTT.